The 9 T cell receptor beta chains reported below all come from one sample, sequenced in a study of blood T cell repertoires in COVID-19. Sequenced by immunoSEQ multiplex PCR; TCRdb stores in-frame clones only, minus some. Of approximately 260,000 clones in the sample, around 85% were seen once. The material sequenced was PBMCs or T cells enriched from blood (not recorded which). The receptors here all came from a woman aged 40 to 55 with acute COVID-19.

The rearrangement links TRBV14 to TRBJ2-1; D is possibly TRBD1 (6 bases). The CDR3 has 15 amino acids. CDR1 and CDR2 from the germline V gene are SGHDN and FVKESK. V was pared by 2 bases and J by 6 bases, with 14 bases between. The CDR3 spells CASSQFRGLGNEQFF. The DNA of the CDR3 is TGTGCCAGCAGCCAATTCAGGGGATTAGGCAATGAGCAGTTCTTC.

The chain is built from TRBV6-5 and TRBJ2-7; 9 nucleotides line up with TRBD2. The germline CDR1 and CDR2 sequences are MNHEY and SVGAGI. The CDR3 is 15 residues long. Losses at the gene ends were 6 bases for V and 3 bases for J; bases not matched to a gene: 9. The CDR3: CASRIAATSGYEQYF. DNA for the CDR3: TGTGCCAGCAGAATAGCCGCGACTAGCGGCTACGAGCAGTACTTC.

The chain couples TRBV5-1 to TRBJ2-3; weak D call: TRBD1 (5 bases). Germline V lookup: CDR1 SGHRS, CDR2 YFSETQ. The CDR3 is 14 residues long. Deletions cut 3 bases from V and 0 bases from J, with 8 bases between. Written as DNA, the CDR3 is TGCGCCAGCAGCTCGACAGTTAGCACAGATACGCAGTATTTT. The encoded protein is CASSSTVSTDTQYF.

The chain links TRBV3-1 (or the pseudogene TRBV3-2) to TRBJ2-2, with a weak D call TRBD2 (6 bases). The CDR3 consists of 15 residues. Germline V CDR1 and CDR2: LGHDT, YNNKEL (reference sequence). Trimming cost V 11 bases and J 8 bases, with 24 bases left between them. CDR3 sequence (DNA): TGTGCCCCCCCCCAACGGGCTGGGGCGGGGGGGGAGCTGTTTTTT. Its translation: CAPPQRAGAGGELFF.

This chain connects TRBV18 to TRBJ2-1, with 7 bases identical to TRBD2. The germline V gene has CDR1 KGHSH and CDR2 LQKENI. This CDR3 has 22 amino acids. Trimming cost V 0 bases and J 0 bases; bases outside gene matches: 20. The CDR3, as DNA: TGTGCCAGCTCACCACCGAGTTGGGAGGGCCGGGACTACCAAAGCTCCTACAATGAGCAGTTCTTC. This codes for CASSPPSWEGRDYQSSYNEQFF.

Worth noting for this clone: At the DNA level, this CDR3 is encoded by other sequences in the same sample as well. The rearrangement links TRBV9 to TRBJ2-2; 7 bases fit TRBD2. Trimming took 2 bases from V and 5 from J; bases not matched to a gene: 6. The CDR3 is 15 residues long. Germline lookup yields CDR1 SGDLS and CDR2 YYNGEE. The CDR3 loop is CASSVASGKTGELFF. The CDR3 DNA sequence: TGTGCCAGCAGCGTCGCAAGCGGGAAAACCGGGGAGCTGTTTTTT.

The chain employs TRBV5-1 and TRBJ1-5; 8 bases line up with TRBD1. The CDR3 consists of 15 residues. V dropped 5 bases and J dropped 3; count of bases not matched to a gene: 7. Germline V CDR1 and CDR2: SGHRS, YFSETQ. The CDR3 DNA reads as TGCGCCAGCAGGGTCGACAGGGGCCCCAATCAGCCCCAGCATTTT. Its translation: CASRVDRGPNQPQHF.

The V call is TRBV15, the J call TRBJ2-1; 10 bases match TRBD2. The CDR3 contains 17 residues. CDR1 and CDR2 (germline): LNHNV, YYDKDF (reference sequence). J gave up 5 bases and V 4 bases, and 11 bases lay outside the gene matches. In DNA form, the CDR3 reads TGTGCCACCAGCATCTGGGCTAGCGGGGGCCTTAACAATGAGCAGTTCTTC. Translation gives CATSIWASGGLNNEQFF.

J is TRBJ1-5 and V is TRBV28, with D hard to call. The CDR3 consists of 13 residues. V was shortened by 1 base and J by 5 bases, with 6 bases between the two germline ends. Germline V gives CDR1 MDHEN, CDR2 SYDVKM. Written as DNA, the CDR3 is TGTGCCAGCAGTTTATTTAGAGATCAGCCCCAGCATTTT. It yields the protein CASSLFRDQPQHF.